This T cell receptor beta chain was captured in a study of early T cells in non-severe SARS-CoV-2 infection. Findings and limits, study-wide: Matching with VDJdb favored anti-spike CD8 responses (missing private and CD4 specificities).

The germline CDR1 and CDR2 sequences are MNHEY and SVGEGT. This CDR3 region has 12 residues. V lost 6 bases, J lost 5 bases, and 11 bases lay in between. TCRdb re-analysed the 5' RACE reads in MiXCR, keeping a single row per CDR3 protein. The table shows roughly 47,000 distinct CDR3 sequences, with about 23% occurring only once. Of note for this clonotype: What it binds is not known.

Material: whole blood, obtained at baseline. The source is an adult who was a healthcare worker with PCR-confirmed SARS-CoV-2 infection or an uninfected control (not recorded which). This chain joins TRBV6-2 or TRBV6-3 and TRBJ2-7; D possibly corresponds to TRBD1 (5 bases). CDR3 residues: CASSPRVHEQYF. The CDR3 DNA sequence: TGTGCCAGCAGCCCCAGGGTCCACGAGCAGTACTTC.